These 23 T cell receptor beta chains originate from one sample sequenced in a study of shared clonotypes between healthy human individuals. Profiled with immunoSEQ multiplex PCR; TCRdb holds only in-frame clones, not every one. Of more than 2,000,000 clones detected, approximately 92% appear once; the ten largest clones hold 0.13% to 0.15%. The sequenced sample was naive CD4+ T cells sorted from blood. The subset was: CD45RA+ positively selected. These TCRs come from a young man in good health.

The chain uses TRBV28 and TRBJ1-5, with 7 positions matching TRBD1. With V trimmed by 8 bases and J by 10 bases, 11 bases remained unmatched. The CDR3 is 13 amino acids. Germline assignment: CDR1 MDHEN and CDR2 SYDVKM. This chain's CDR3 is CASARGGFSPQHF. The CDR3, as DNA: TGTGCCAGCGCCAGGGGGGGATTCTCACCCCAGCATTTT.

The gene calls are TRBV11-3 and TRBJ2-3, with 9 positions matching TRBD2. The CDR3 consists of 16 residues. From germline, CDR1 is SGHNT and CDR2 YENEEA. V shed 1 base, J shed 7 bases, and the junction held 9 bases outside the gene matches. The CDR3 spells CASSLGVSGSGNTQYF. Here the CDR3 DNA reads TGTGCCAGCAGCTTAGGCGTTAGCGGGAGTGGTAATACGCAGTATTTT.

This chain links TRBV11-2 with TRBJ2-7; 7 positions match TRBD2. The DNA end is more similar to TRBJ2-5, so the J call may be wrong. This CDR3 contains 16 residues. CDR1 is SGHAT and CDR2 is FQNNGV in the germline V gene. In nucleotides, the CDR3 is TGTGCCAGCAGCCTAACGGGCCGCGGGGGCCAAGAGACCCAGTACTTC. This sequence encodes CASSLTGRGGQETQYF.

J is TRBJ2-3 and V is TRBV5-4; possible D gene TRBD1, 6 bases. Trimming removed 0 bases at V and 0 bases at J, with 14 bases between. The CDR3 is 17 residues long. Germline loops: CDR1 SGHNT, CDR2 YYREEE (reference sequence). This CDR3 reads CASSLAGRGQSTDTQYF. As DNA, the CDR3 is TGTGCCAGCAGCTTGGCAGGTCGAGGACAGAGCACAGATACGCAGTATTTT.

The chain couples TRBV5-1 to TRBJ2-4, with D possibly matching TRBD2 (6 bases). V shed 4 bases and J shed 1 base, with 18 bases lying between them. The CDR3 sequence is 17 residues long. The germline CDR1 and CDR2 sequences are SGHRS and YFSETQ. CDR3 amino acids: CASSADSGLEAKNIQYF. The CDR3 region has the DNA TGCGCCAGCAGCGCGGATTCGGGACTGGAGGCCAAAAACATTCAGTACTTC. The full variable domain, completed using reference TRBV5-1 and TRBJ2-4, is KAGVTQTPRYLIKTRGQQVTLSCSPISGHRSVSWYQQTPGQGLQFLFEYFSETQRNKGNFPGRFSGRQFSNSRSEMNVSTLELGDSALYLCASSADSGLEAKNIQYFGAGTRLSVL.

This chain links TRBV6-1 with TRBJ1-4, with 7 bases lining up with TRBD1. The CDR3 consists of 17 residues. After removal of 0 bases from V and 2 bases from J, the junction contained 6 bases not matched to a gene. The V gene's germline CDR1 is MNHNS and CDR2 SASEGT. The CDR3 reads CASSEAWGRGTNEKLFF. Written as DNA, the CDR3 is TGTGCCAGCAGTGAAGCTTGGGGCAGGGGGACTAATGAAAAACTGTTTTTT.

This chain uses TRBV27 with TRBJ2-7; 10 positions match TRBD1. The CDR3 is 14 residues long. Germline V CDR1 and CDR2: MNHEY, SMNVEV (reference sequence). J lost 2 bases, V lost 4 bases, and 2 bases had no gene match. CDR3 protein: CASSWDRGAYEQYF. The CDR3, as DNA: TGTGCCAGCAGTTGGGACAGGGGCGCCTACGAGCAGTACTTC.

This clone came up once. This chain links TRBV30 with TRBJ1-5; D is ambiguous. Trimming removed 5 bases from V and 0 bases from J, with 8 bases in between. CDR3 size: 13 residues. CDR1 and CDR2 (germline): GTSNPN, SVGIG (reference sequence). The CDR3 DNA reads TGTGCCTGGGGAAAAGGTAGCAATCAGCCCCAGCATTTT. Translated, it gives CAWGKGSNQPQHF.

The chain employs TRBV5-1 and TRBJ2-1; 9 bases are shared with TRBD2. The CDR3 sequence is 14 residues long. Trimming removed 2 bases from V and 5 bases from J; junction bases left unmatched: 2. Germline V lookup: CDR1 SGHRS, CDR2 YFSETQ. The CDR3 loop reads CASSLSSGDNEQFF. The CDR3 bases are TGCGCCAGCAGCTTATCTAGCGGGGACAATGAGCAGTTCTTC.

The chain recombines TRBV28 with TRBJ2-7; D gene unclear. The germline V gene encodes CDR1 MDHEN and CDR2 SYDVKM. This CDR3 contains 13 residues. V gave up 5 bases and J gave up 1 base, with 9 bases separating them. Here the CDR3 reads CASSLTSSYEQYF. CDR3 DNA sequence: TGTGCCAGCAGTCTAACATCTTCCTACGAGCAGTACTTC.

This chain joins TRBV6-1 and TRBJ2-1; 8 bases are shared with TRBD1. Germline assignment: CDR1 MNHNS and CDR2 SASEGT. The ends lost 7 bases at V and 6 bases at J; junction bases unmatched: 8. The length of the CDR3 is 14 residues. CDR3 DNA: TGTGCCAGCAAGGTAACAGGGGGAAGCAATGAGCAGTTCTTC. This translates into CASKVTGGSNEQFF.

The gene calls are TRBV29-1 and TRBJ2-7; tentative D call: TRBD1 (6 bases). Germline CDR1 reads SQVTM; CDR2 reads ANQGSEA. The ends were cut back, 6 bases at V and 4 bases at J, with 10 bases in the middle. The CDR3 is 11 amino acids. The CDR3 DNA reads TGCAGCGTCTCGGACAGTTACGAGCAGTACTTC. As protein: CSVSDSYEQYF.

The chain has TRBV19 and TRBJ2-5, with D possibly being TRBD2 (6 bases). Deletions cut 7 bases from V and 1 base from J, with 16 bases between. This CDR3 has 15 residues. Germline lookup yields CDR1 LNHDA and CDR2 SQIVND (reference sequence). The CDR3 DNA follows: TGTGCCAGTAAGAAGGACTACCGATTCCAAGAGACCCAGTACTTC. Translated, it gives CASKKDYRFQETQYF. Looking up the rest from reference TRBV19 and TRBJ2-5 gives the full variable domain: DGGITQSPKYLFRKEGQNVTLSCEQNLNHDAMYWYRQDPGQGLRLIYYSQIVNDFQKGDIAEGYSVSREKKESFPLTVTSAQKNPTAFYLCASKKDYRFQETQYFGPGTRLLVL.

The chain employs TRBV5-1 and TRBJ1-2; D perhaps matches TRBD1 (6 bases). With 4 bases removed from V and 4 bases from J, the gap between germline ends came to 14 bases. CDR1 and CDR2 (germline): SGHRS, YFSETQ. The CDR3 is 14 residues long. CDR3 protein: CASSPNSGAYGYTF. The CDR3 DNA reads as TGCGCCAGCAGCCCGAATTCAGGGGCCTATGGCTACACCTTC.

V and J are TRBV10-2 and TRBJ2-7; the D gene is possibly TRBD1 (6 bases). This CDR3 is 12 amino acids long. Trimming shortened V by 10 bases and J by 0 bases, and 10 bases separated the two germline ends. Germline CDR1 and CDR2: WSHSY and SAAADI. Here the CDR3 reads CATGQSSYEQYF. The CDR3 DNA is TGCGCCACTGGACAGAGCTCCTACGAGCAGTACTTC.

The chain links TRBV23-1 to TRBJ1-2; D unresolved. TRBV23-1 carries the ORF label, with uncertain function. Trimming left V 0 bases short and J 2 bases short, with 10 bases between. CDR3 length equals 15 residues. For the CDR3, the DNA is TGCGCCAGCAGTCAATCTTGGTGCAGCAACTATGGCTACACCTTC. This gives the protein CASSQSWCSNYGYTF.

This chain links TRBV5-4 with TRBJ2-5, with 8 bases fitting TRBD1. V shed 1 base and J 2 bases; nucleotides not matched to a gene: 10. The germline V gene has CDR1 SGHNT and CDR2 YYREEE (reference sequence). The CDR3 runs 17 residues. CDR3 region: CASSLSRTGKPQETQYF. CDR3 DNA: TGTGCCAGCAGCTTGTCGAGGACAGGGAAGCCTCAAGAGACCCAGTACTTC. Looking up the rest from reference TRBV5-4 and TRBJ2-5 gives the full variable domain: ETGVTQSPTHLIKTRGQQVTLRCSSQSGHNTVSWYQQALGQGPQFIFQYYREEENGRGNFPPRFSGLQFPNYSSELNVNALELDDSALYLCASSLSRTGKPQETQYFGPGTRLLVL.

The J gene is TRBJ1-2, the V gene TRBV7-2; 8 nucleotides align to TRBD1. This CDR3 is 15 amino acids long. The germline V gene has CDR1 SGHTA and CDR2 FQGNSA. V lost 1 base, J lost 7 bases, and 8 bases stayed unmatched. CDR3 nucleotides: TGTGCCAGCAGCTTAGTCGGCAGGGGGCGGGGTGGCTACACCTTC. It specifies CASSLVGRGRGGYTF.

V usage is TRBV7-9 and J usage is TRBJ2-1, with D tentatively TRBD2 (5 bases). V dropped 7 bases and J dropped 12 bases, with 25 bases sitting between them. The CDR3 length is 15 residues. Germline-derived CDR1 and CDR2 are SEHNR and FQNEAQ (reference sequence). The CDR3 spells CASTPDRSGGWGQFF. The DNA of the CDR3 is TGTGCCAGCACCCCAGACCGGAGCGGTGGCTGGGGGCAGTTCTTC.

The chain couples TRBV10-1 to TRBJ2-3; D not resolved. CDR3 size: 14 residues. V dropped 2 bases and J dropped 5 bases, with 11 bases sitting between them. Germline V gives CDR1 WNHNN, CDR2 SYGVQD (reference sequence). The CDR3 bases are TGCGCCAGCAGTGAGCGGCTAAAGGGAGATACGCAGTATTTT. Protein product: CASSERLKGDTQYF.

The gene calls are TRBV18 and TRBJ1-5; TRBD1 agrees at 8 bases. J lost 3 bases, V lost 6 bases, and 7 bases had no gene match. The CDR3 is 15 amino acids. Germline V CDR1 and CDR2: KGHSH, LQKENI. DNA of the CDR3: TGTGCCAGCTCCCGGACAGGGAAAGTCAATCAGCCCCAGCATTTT. The encoded protein is CASSRTGKVNQPQHF.

The chain links TRBV29-1 to TRBJ2-1; D remains ambiguous. V lost 3 bases, J lost 2 bases, and 14 bases lay in between. The CDR3 consists of 15 residues. The germline gives CDR1 SQVTM, CDR2 ANQGSEA. CDR3 loop: CSVERSDAAYNEQFF. CDR3 DNA sequence: TGCAGCGTTGAGAGGTCAGATGCGGCCTACAATGAGCAGTTCTTC.

Note on this clone: The identical CDR3 is also encoded by other nucleotide sequences in the sample. CDR3 bases: TGTGCCAGCAGCTTAGCTGTCCCGTCCTACAATGAGCAGTTCTTC. Amino acids: CASSLAVPSYNEQFF. This rearrangement joins TRBV7-2 to TRBJ2-1; unclear D gene. Germline CDR1 SGHTA, CDR2 FQGNSA. The CDR3 runs to 15 residues. The V end was cut by 0 bases, the J end by 1 base, with 7 bases between.